This TCR beta chain was observed in a study of breast tumors, draining lymph nodes, adjacent tissues. TCRdb itself ran the multiplex PCR reads through MiXCR, one entry per CDR3 protein. The sample has some 200,000 distinct CDR3 sequences, over 25% seen once. Study-level findings and limits: Tumor TCR diversity was below lymph nodes but above nontumor tissue. Compared with basal-like, luminal-like tumors shared significantly more repertoire with nontumor tissue.

Axillary draining lymph nodes of breast cancer patients supplied the node samples. This clonotype was picked up many times. The antigen remains undetermined. This CDR3 has 16 amino acids. The germline gives CDR1 SGHTA, CDR2 FQGNSA. With V trimmed by 5 bases and J by 4 bases, 10 bases remained unmatched. The chain couples TRBV7-2 to TRBJ2-2; TRBD2 matches at 7 bases. Sequenced input: axillary lymph node tissue. The sequence was obtained from a female donor with breast cancer. Some clones in this sample may be carry-over from other donors' samples. The CDR3 spells CASSGGSSGLTGELFF. The CDR3 coding sequence is TGTGCCAGCAGCGGAGGCTCTAGCGGCCTCACCGGGGAGCTGTTTTTT.